This paragraph covers one TCR beta chain sequence. The data were produced by immunoSEQ multiplex PCR, yet TCRdb's version contains in-frame clones alone and is incomplete. The table shows tens of thousands of clones, with roughly 88% occurring only once. The data originate from a study of PD-L1 blockade in urothelial cancer. Study summary: Each patient had 0 to 3 earlier chemotherapy regimens.

Trimming removed 4 bases from V and 4 bases from J; junction bases left unmatched: 8. The germline CDR1 and CDR2 sequences are SEHNR and FQNEAQ (reference sequence). The length of the CDR3 is 17 residues. The chain joins TRBV7-9 to TRBJ2-5, with TRBD2 identical over 14 bases. The source was PBMCs, collected around atezolizumab (anti-PD-L1) treatment. The TCR was taken from a man in his sixties with urothelial cancer. CDR3 sequence reads: CASSYPGTSGRGETQYF. Here the CDR3 DNA reads TGTGCCAGCAGCTATCCGGGGACTAGCGGGAGAGGAGAGACCCAGTACTTC.